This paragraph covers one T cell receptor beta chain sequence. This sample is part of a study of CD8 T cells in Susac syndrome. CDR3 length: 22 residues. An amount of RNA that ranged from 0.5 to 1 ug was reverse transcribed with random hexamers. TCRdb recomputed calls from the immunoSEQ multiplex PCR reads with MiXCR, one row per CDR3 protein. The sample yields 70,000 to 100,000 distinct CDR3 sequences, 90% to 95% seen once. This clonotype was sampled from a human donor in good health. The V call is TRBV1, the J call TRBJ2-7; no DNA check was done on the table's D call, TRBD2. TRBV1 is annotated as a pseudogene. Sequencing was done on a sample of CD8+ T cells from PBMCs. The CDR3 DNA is TGCACCAGCAGCCAAGATCCCTTTAACGGAGGGCCGAGACTAGTCCCATCCTACGAGCAGTACTTC. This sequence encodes CTSSQDPFNGGPRLVPSYEQYF.